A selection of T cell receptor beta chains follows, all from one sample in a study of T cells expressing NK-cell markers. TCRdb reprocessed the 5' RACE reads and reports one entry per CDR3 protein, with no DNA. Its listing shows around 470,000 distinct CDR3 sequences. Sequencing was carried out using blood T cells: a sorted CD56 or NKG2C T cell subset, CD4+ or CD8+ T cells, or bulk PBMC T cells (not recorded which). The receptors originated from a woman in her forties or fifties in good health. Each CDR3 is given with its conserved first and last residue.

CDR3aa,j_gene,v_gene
CASSQGGVHSGNTIYF,TRBJ1-3,TRBV14
CASSAGTPLNTEAFF,TRBJ1-1,TRBV9
CASSARDSPIYNEQFF,TRBJ2-1,TRBV7-2
CASSYSTPGQLATNEKLFF,TRBJ1-4,TRBV6-5
CASSLWANTGTANTEAFF,TRBJ1-1,TRBV5-1
CASSSGGGGYTF,TRBJ1-2,TRBV28
CASSILGGKDTGELFF,TRBJ2-2,TRBV11-2
CASSLEGGVSPLHF,TRBJ1-6,TRBV27
CSAAPGPGDGYTF,TRBJ1-2,TRBV20-1
CASSTGTWSNQPQHF,TRBJ1-5,TRBV12-3/TRBV12-4
CASSAASGRRVFGQFF,TRBJ2-1,TRBV27
CASSFGTGPPLTQHF,TRBJ1-5,TRBV5-5
CASSRPSGSNEQYF,TRBJ2-7,TRBV2
CAIRSGGRAPYNEQFF,TRBJ2-1,TRBV10-3
CASSSSGLMNTEAFF,TRBJ1-1,TRBV5-1
CASSVEVNQPQHF,TRBJ1-5,TRBV9
CASSLDRVNYGYTF,TRBJ1-2,TRBV5-1
CAISPGLAGEETQYF,TRBJ2-5,TRBV10-3
CSVPQGRYGYTF,TRBJ1-2,TRBV29-1
CASSQDDQEVVNQPQHF,TRBJ1-5,TRBV4-2
CASRVQAGTTDTQYF,TRBJ2-3,TRBV12-3/TRBV12-4
CASSYQGQYTEAFF,TRBJ1-1,TRBV6-5
CASSWGKIQGEQFF,TRBJ2-1,TRBV5-1
CSAPRGAGGYTF,TRBJ1-2,TRBV20-1
CASRQGPRSTGELFF,TRBJ2-2,TRBV6-6
CASSFLQGGGEQFF,TRBJ2-1,TRBV7-2
CASSYGGVRDTIYF,TRBJ1-3,TRBV6-5
CASSLDLGGLNEQFF,TRBJ2-1,TRBV11-2
CASSFRGRNYEQYF,TRBJ2-7,TRBV5-6
CASTHAGALYGYTF,TRBJ1-2,TRBV12-3/TRBV12-4
CASSLSRTGGPNQPQHF,TRBJ1-5,TRBV27
CASSLHGQDTQYF,TRBJ2-3,TRBV12-3/TRBV12-4
CASSWNVGSGNTIYF,TRBJ1-3,TRBV5-1
CASTLDRVHNEQFF,TRBJ2-1,TRBV7-2
CASSHDLAGSTDTQYF,TRBJ2-3,TRBV5-1
CSANVRKNIQYF,TRBJ2-4,TRBV20-1
CASSYSTDSVNGYTF,TRBJ1-2,TRBV6-5
CASSLVLAGKETQYF,TRBJ2-5,TRBV5-5
CASSLAGKAGDNNEQFF,TRBJ2-1,TRBV5-4
CASSFTQGSYEQYF,TRBJ2-7,TRBV5-1
CSAAASSETQYF,TRBJ2-5,TRBV29-1
CASSLTLKATGQGVADTQYF,TRBJ2-3,TRBV4-1
CSARDPRRPQEHEQYF,TRBJ2-7,TRBV20-1
CASSAGTAGNQPQHF,TRBJ1-5,TRBV2
CASSFREAPLDEQYF,TRBJ2-7,TRBV12-3/TRBV12-4
CATSRVLGASAVYEQYF,TRBJ2-7,TRBV15
CASSLEGDGNQPQHF,TRBJ1-5,TRBV7-6
CASSLEALSTQYF,TRBJ2-5,TRBV7-6
CASKGHRTGLGQYF,TRBJ2-5,TRBV6-5
CASSPGLDRNTQYF,TRBJ2-3,TRBV5-1
CATSDLTSAVTGELFF,TRBJ2-2,TRBV24-1
CSVDTGTGGYGYTF,TRBJ1-2,TRBV29-1
CAIRKGEYNEQFF,TRBJ2-1,TRBV10-3